The TCR beta chain described here comes from a study of vaccination and CD4 T cells after COVID-19. Cultured CD4+ T cell DNA was sequenced using the Oncomine TCR Beta short-read assay. TCRdb recomputed calls from the PCR reads with MiXCR, one row per CDR3 protein. The repertoire includes approximately 3,500 distinct CDR3 sequences, 35% to 55% of them detected once, and 47% sits in the top ten. This sample's treatment: approximately nine-day PBMC culture with coronavirus spike peptide pools or control peptides (ViraFEST assay). On this clonotype itself: Its antigen remains unknown.

The CDR3 totals 13 residues. The germline gives CDR1 DFQATT, CDR2 SNEGSKA (reference sequence). V shed 5 bases and J 5 bases; nucleotides not matched to a gene: 5. Material: CD4+ T cells from blood, cultured in vitro. V and J are TRBV20-1 and TRBJ1-3; TRBD1 matches at 8 bases. This receptor was taken from a human donor who had recovered from COVID-19. The CDR3 here is CSAVRDRRNTIYF. In DNA, the CDR3 is TGCAGTGCTGTCCGGGACAGGAGAAACACCATATATTTT.